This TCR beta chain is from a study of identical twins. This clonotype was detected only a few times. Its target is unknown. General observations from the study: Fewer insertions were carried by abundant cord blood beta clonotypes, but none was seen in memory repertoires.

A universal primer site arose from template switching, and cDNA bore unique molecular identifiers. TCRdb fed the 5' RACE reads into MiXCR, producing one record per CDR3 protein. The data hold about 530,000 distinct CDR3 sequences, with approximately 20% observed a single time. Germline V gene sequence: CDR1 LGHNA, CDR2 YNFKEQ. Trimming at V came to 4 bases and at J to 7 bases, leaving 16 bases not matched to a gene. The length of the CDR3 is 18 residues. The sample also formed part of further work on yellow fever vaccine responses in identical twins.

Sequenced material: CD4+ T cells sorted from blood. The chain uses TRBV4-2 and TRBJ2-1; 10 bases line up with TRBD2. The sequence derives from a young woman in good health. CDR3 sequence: CASSPPNPSGRSPNEQFF. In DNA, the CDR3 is TGTGCCAGCAGCCCACCAAACCCTAGCGGGAGAAGTCCAAATGAGCAGTTCTTC.